The following is a T cell receptor beta chain sequence with its context. Antigen specificity is unknown. V dropped 4 bases and J dropped 0 bases, with 4 bases sitting between them. Germline CDR1 and CDR2: MNHNS and SASEGT. This CDR3 is 12 amino acids long. This specimen belongs to a study of shared clonotypes between healthy human individuals. General observations from the study: Around 5% of naive CD4 clonotypes were shared across a handful of donors.

This table comes from immunoSEQ multiplex PCR, and its TCRdb copy is limited to in-frame clones, with some not included. Of some 2,000,000 clones listed, around 95% are singletons. This clonotype originated in a man younger than 35 in good health. Sequencing was done on a sample of naive CD4+ T cells sorted from blood. Subset given: CD45RA+ positively selected. The V and J genes are TRBV6-1 and TRBJ2-7, with D uncertain. CDR3 DNA: TGTGCCAGCAGTGTAACCTCCTACGAGCAGTACTTC. It codes for CASSVTSYEQYF.